Many counts were recorded for the clone carrying this TCR beta chain. What it recognizes is unknown. A read error is possible here, since a much larger clone lies one base away. This sample was taken from a study of tumor-infiltrating lymphocytes in primary liver carcinoma. As for the study in general: The patients, men and women alike, were aged 30 to 69 years.

Per germline, CDR1 SGHAT and CDR2 FQNNGV. The CDR3 sequence is 15 residues long. The V gene lost 0 bases and the J gene lost 4 bases, with 12 bases spanning the gap. Blood RNA originated from unsorted whole blood, with germline DNA additionally extracted. From roughly 470 ng total RNA, TCR beta cDNA was generated with a primer in the constant region. Libraries covering TCR beta were generated through three nested multiplex PCR rounds (using a slightly modified ARM-PCR). Investigators reported that the first two PCR rounds, at around 9 cycles each, used TRBV1-TRBV30 forward primers with a C-beta reverse primer. TCRdb called the multiplex PCR reads again in MiXCR, with one record for every CDR3 protein. The table has about 330,000 distinct CDR3 sequences, about 65% seen once. Findings of the study overall: Relative to blood, tumors carried a significantly larger fraction of the repertoire in their top 250 clones (p = 0.039).

This receptor was identified in a middle-aged man with primary liver carcinoma and hepatitis B virus infection. The sequencing input was peripheral blood. The chain couples TRBV11-2 to TRBJ1-1; no definite D call. CDR3: CASSLEFQVSTEAFF. The DNA of the CDR3 is TGTGCCAGCAGCTTAGAATTTCAGGTGAGCACTGAAGCTTTCTTT.